One and the same sample provided the 17 T cell receptor beta chains below, sequenced in a study of human T cells and chemical hapten exposure (TCRdb year 2021). Library preparation was by RACE. Sequencer: NextSeq 500. TCRdb reanalyzed the raw reads on its own, using fastp at Q25 for trimming and MiXCR for clone calling, and kept in-frame beta chains. Every CDR3 protein is listed once, alongside the most common genes and DNA of its rows. This sample comprises 150,000 to 200,000 distinct CDR3 sequences, 14% of them detected only once. The ten largest clonotypes hold 1.5% to 2% of the sample. The sample's time point label is to be understood as: patch test 1, 2 weeks after DPC sensitization. The label giving this sample's treatment or condition can be read as: therapeutic diphenylcyclopropenone sensitization with weekly scalp DPC. Material: whole blood, obtained in connection with sensitization to the hapten diphenylcyclopropenone (DPC). The receptors shown here come from a young woman with alopecia areata. Some clones in this sample may be carry-over from other donors' samples.

This clonotype was counted between two and nine times. The gene calls are TRBV2 and TRBJ2-4, with unresolved D. The CDR3 extends over 14 amino acids. V was pared by 2 bases and J by 3 bases, with 8 bases between. Germline CDR1 and CDR2: SNHLY and FYNNEI. The CDR3 DNA reads as TGTGCCAGCAGTGAAAGCTCTAGCAAAAACATTCAGTACTTC. Protein sequence: CASSESSSKNIQYF. Complete variable domain (other parts from reference TRBV2 and TRBJ2-4): EPEVTQTPSHQVTQMGQEVILRCVPISNHLYFYWYRQILGQKVEFLVSFYNNEISEKSEIFDDQFSVERPDGSNFTLKIRSTKLEDSAMYFCASSESSSKNIQYFGAGTRLSVL.

The rearrangement links TRBV7-2 to TRBJ2-1; unclear D gene. V lost 5 bases and J 7 bases, leaving 12 bases between the germline ends. This CDR3 is 13 amino acids long. Per germline, CDR1 SGHTA and CDR2 FQGNSA. The CDR3 region is CASSPTGFNEQFF. CDR3 DNA sequence: TGTGCCAGCAGCCCCACCGGGTTTAATGAGCAGTTCTTC.

This clonotype was found a few times. The chain links TRBV12-3 or TRBV12-4 to TRBJ1-2; no reliable D call. The CDR3 length is 14 residues. The V end lost 7 bases, the J end lost 4 bases, and 16 bases lay between the germline ends. The CDR3 region has the DNA TGTGCCAGCATCGATCTCGGCGGAGCCTATGGCTACACCTTC. Protein sequence: CASIDLGGAYGYTF.

The gene calls are TRBV6-5 and TRBJ2-1; D may correspond to TRBD1 or TRBD2 (5 bases each). Between the trimmed V and J ends, which lost 6 bases and 11 bases, there was a span of 14 bases. The CDR3 is made up of 12 amino acids. Germline CDR1 and CDR2: MNHEY and SVGAGI. The CDR3: CASSYGTSQQFF. CDR3 bases: TGTGCCAGCAGCTACGGGACCTCCCAGCAGTTCTTC.

This clonotype showed up many times. The rearrangement uses TRBV28 and TRBJ1-3; the D gene is possibly TRBD1 (6 bases). Looked up from germline, CDR1 is MDHEN and CDR2 is SYDVKM. The CDR3 length is 13 residues. V lost 10 bases and J lost 3, with 13 bases in between. The CDR3 spells CATIQGYGNTIYF. CDR3 in DNA: TGTGCCACCATACAGGGTTATGGAAACACCATATATTTT.

This clonotype came up a few times. The chain employs TRBV28 and TRBJ2-7; D is ambiguous. V was trimmed by 3 bases and J by 1 base, leaving 10 bases between them. This CDR3 has 14 residues. The V gene's germline CDR1 is MDHEN and CDR2 SYDVKM. CDR3 protein: CASSFITASYEQYF. DNA of the CDR3: TGTGCCAGCAGTTTCATTACAGCTTCCTACGAGCAGTACTTC.

This clonotype was seen only a few times. The gene calls are TRBV5-4 and TRBJ2-2; no definite D call. CDR3 length: 13 amino acids. CDR1 and CDR2 (germline): SGHNT, YYREEE (reference sequence). Trimming pared 4 bases from V and 5 bases from J, leaving 9 bases between. In DNA, the CDR3 is TGTGCCAGCAGCCCCGACGCGACCGGGGAGCTGTTTTTT. Protein product: CASSPDATGELFF.

The genes are TRBV12-3 or TRBV12-4 and TRBJ2-5; TRBD2 might be the D (5 bases). Trimming took off 3 bases at V and 5 bases at J, with 10 bases between the two ends. The CDR3 runs 13 residues. This chain's CDR3 is CASSFRPGETQYF. CDR3 nucleotide sequence: TGTGCCAGCAGTTTTCGGCCGGGGGAGACCCAGTACTTC.

This clonotype was counted ten times or more. A junction boundary mismatches the germline segment, possibly from a read error. The J gene is TRBJ2-1, the V gene TRBV12-3 or TRBV12-4, with 11 bases that match TRBD2. The CDR3 loop spans 12 amino acids. CDR3 residues: CASSFSGGVPIF. CDR3 DNA sequence: TGTGCCAGCAGTTTTAGCGGGGGGGTTCCGATCTTC.

This chain links TRBV6-5 with TRBJ2-5; tentatively, D is TRBD2 (6 bases). CDR3 length equals 15 residues. V gave up 0 bases and J gave up 1 base, with 9 bases separating them. Per germline, CDR1 MNHEY and CDR2 SVGAGI. The CDR3 DNA reads TGTGCCAGCAGTTACTCTCGGGGGTTCCAAGAGACCCAGTACTTC. Translated, it gives CASSYSRGFQETQYF.

On this clonotype itself: Mismatch with germline at one junction end may stem from a read error. CDR3 coding DNA: TGCAGCGTTCTCCCTTCCGCGGGACAGCCCCAGAGATTC. It codes for CSVLPSAGQPQRF. The rearrangement joins TRBV29-1 to TRBJ2-1; D might be TRBD1 (7 bases). This CDR3 spans 13 amino acids. CDR1 SQVTM and CDR2 ANQGSEA come from the germline V gene.

There are a few counts of this clonotype. V and J are TRBV20-1 and TRBJ1-5, with D unresolved. V lost 3 bases to trimming and J lost 0 bases, with 9 bases between them. CDR1 is DFQATT and CDR2 is SNEGSKA in the germline V gene (reference sequence). The CDR3 totals 14 residues. The CDR3 DNA follows: TGCAGTGCTAGTGTCAGTTATAGCAATCAGCCCCAGCATTTT. Translated: CSASVSYSNQPQHF.

This clonotype was recorded a few times. The gene calls are TRBV20-1 and TRBJ1-2; a possible D gene is TRBD1 (5 bases). The CDR3 runs to 16 residues. With 0 bases removed from V and 2 bases from J, the gap between germline ends came to 16 bases. Looked up from germline, CDR1 is DFQATT and CDR2 is SNEGSKA (reference sequence). For the CDR3, the DNA is TGCAGTGCTAGAGATATGCGAGGAGCAGGGAACTATGGCTACACCTTC. Protein: CSARDMRGAGNYGYTF.

The chain has TRBV3-1 and TRBJ2-1; D remains ambiguous. Germline values: CDR1 LGHDT, CDR2 YNNKEL (reference sequence). Trimming pared 1 base from V and 5 bases from J, leaving 6 bases between. CDR3 length: 13 amino acids. CDR3 protein: CASSQVPDNEQFF. The CDR3 DNA reads TGTGCCAGCAGCCAAGTCCCCGACAATGAGCAGTTCTTC.

This clonotype was counted ten times or more. The V and J genes are TRBV7-9 and TRBJ1-1; possible D gene TRBD1, 6 bases. This CDR3 has 13 amino acids. The V end lost 6 bases, the J end lost 1 base, and 9 bases lay between the germline ends. Germline-derived CDR1 and CDR2 are SEHNR and FQNEAQ (reference sequence). The CDR3 protein is CASSSQGNTEAFF. CDR3 bases: TGTGCCAGCAGTTCACAGGGGAACACTGAAGCTTTCTTT.

The chain carries TRBV29-1 and TRBJ2-5; D is uncertain. The V end was cut by 5 bases, the J end by 4 bases, with 8 bases between. There are 11 residues in the CDR3. The germline V gene has CDR1 SQVTM and CDR2 ANQGSEA. The CDR3: CSVQWGETQYF. DNA of the CDR3: TGCAGCGTTCAATGGGGAGAGACCCAGTACTTC.

The table lists this clonotype with a few counts. The chain recombines TRBV24-1 with TRBJ2-7; the D is unclear. The CDR3 is 13 amino acids. Germline V lookup: CDR1 KGHDR, CDR2 SFDVKD. Trimming removed 3 bases from V and 2 bases from J, with 7 bases in between. The CDR3 region is CATSDTNTYEQYF. DNA of the CDR3: TGTGCCACCAGTGATACCAATACCTACGAGCAGTACTTC.